Listed here are 31 T cell receptor beta chains from one sample, sequenced in a study of T cell responses to AZD1222 COVID-19 vaccine. Only in-frame clones appear in the TCRdb table, and some are missing; sequencing was by immunoSEQ multiplex PCR. The top ten clones hold about an eighth of a sample with roughly 67,000 clones, about three quarters of them seen once. The sequencing here drew on peripheral blood, taken on day 0 of AZD1222 vaccination. Receptor source: an adult in good health.

The chain uses TRBV7-2 and TRBJ1-5; D unclear. Germline lookup yields CDR1 SGHTA and CDR2 FQGNSA. This CDR3 contains 14 residues. V gave up 1 base and J gave up 9 bases, with 13 bases separating them. CDR3 loop: CASSLDGRASPQHF. The DNA for the CDR3 is TGTGCCAGCAGCTTAGACGGTCGCGCCTCGCCCCAGCATTTT.

The CDR3: CATSDFSSGGIPYEQYF. The CDR3, as DNA: TGTGCCACCAGTGATTTCTCCAGCGGGGGGATCCCCTACGAGCAGTACTTC. This chain links TRBV24-1 with TRBJ2-7; TRBD2 matches at 9 bases. The CDR3 has 17 amino acids. CDR1 is KGHDR, CDR2 SFDVKD, per germline. With V trimmed by 1 base and J by 2 bases, 8 bases remained unmatched.

The chain has TRBV28 and TRBJ2-3, with D possibly called TRBD1 or TRBD2 (6 bases each). Germline V lookup: CDR1 MDHEN, CDR2 SYDVKM. Trimming pared 8 bases from V and 7 bases from J, leaving 25 bases between. The CDR3 is made up of 16 amino acids. The CDR3 bases are TGTGCCAGCCTTGGGGGCGGGGCGCCAACAAAAAATACGCAGTATTTT. Amino acids: CASLGGGAPTKNTQYF.

The V and J genes are TRBV11-2 and TRBJ2-7; D is unclear. The CDR3 has 15 amino acids. V dropped 5 bases and J dropped 2 bases, with 16 bases sitting between them. Germline CDR1 and CDR2: SGHAT and FQNNGV. The CDR3 DNA sequence: TGTGCCAGCAGCCATCAGAGGTTCTCCCCCTACGAGCAGTACTTC. Residues: CASSHQRFSPYEQYF.

The rearrangement links TRBV20-1 to TRBJ1-3; the D gene is possibly TRBD1 (5 bases). CDR3 length: 17 residues. The germline CDR1 and CDR2 sequences are DFQATT and SNEGSKA (reference sequence). The V and J ends lost 3 bases and 0 bases respectively, with 18 bases between them. Here the CDR3 DNA reads TGCAGTGCTAGTAAGCCCGGGACTCATCACTCTGGAAACACCATATATTTT. Its protein is CSASKPGTHHSGNTIYF.

The CDR3 is CASSRRDSGAQETQYF. CDR3 in DNA: TGTGCCAGTAGTAGACGAGATAGCGGAGCTCAAGAGACCCAGTACTTC. The chain carries TRBV19 and TRBJ2-5, with D perhaps TRBD2 (6 bases). There are 16 residues in the CDR3. Trimming shortened V by 4 bases and J by 2 bases, and 17 bases separated the two germline ends. Germline V gene lookup returns CDR1 LNHDA and CDR2 SQIVND (reference sequence).

The V gene is TRBV20-1, the J gene TRBJ2-5; D uncertain. The CDR3 extends over 11 amino acids. The germline CDR1 and CDR2 sequences are DFQATT and SNEGSKA (reference sequence). The V and J ends lost 1 base and 5 bases respectively, with 5 bases between them. The CDR3 DNA follows: TGCAGTGCTAGAGTAGGGGAGACCCAGTACTTC. Its protein product is CSARVGETQYF.

This rearrangement joins TRBV7-8 to TRBJ1-2, with D tentatively TRBD1 (5 bases). Deletions cut 1 base from V and 0 bases from J, with 9 bases between. CDR1 and CDR2 from the germline V gene are SGHVS and FQNEAQ. The CDR3 contains 15 residues. CDR3 in DNA: TGTGCCAGCAGCTTAGAGGCAGGGTCTAACTATGGCTACACCTTC. This encodes CASSLEAGSNYGYTF.

The CDR3 nucleotides read TGCGCCAGCAGCCAAGATTGGGTGGGGGGTCAAGAGACCCAGTACTTC. Amino acids: CASSQDWVGGQETQYF. The J gene is TRBJ2-5, the V gene TRBV4-3; tentatively, D is TRBD2 (6 bases). CDR3 length: 16 amino acids. Trimming stripped 0 bases from V and 2 bases from J, with 13 bases between. From germline, CDR1 is LGHNA and CDR2 YSLEER.

The genes are TRBV7-8 and TRBJ1-2, with no clear D. Germline lookup yields CDR1 SGHVS and CDR2 FQNEAQ. The CDR3 covers 15 residues. The V end was cut by 1 base, the J end by 1 base, with 10 bases between. DNA for the CDR3: TGTGCCAGCAGCTTAGGCAGCCGCTTTAACTATGGCTACACCTTC. Its protein is CASSLGSRFNYGYTF.

The V gene is TRBV6-6, the J gene TRBJ1-4, with TRBD1 matching over 7 bases. Per germline, CDR1 MNHNY and CDR2 SVGAGI (reference sequence). V lost 6 bases to trimming and J lost 8 bases; unmatched junction nucleotides: 12. This CDR3 spans 15 amino acids. The CDR3 coding sequence is TGTGCCAGCAGCCACCTCACAGGGGAGAACGAAAAACTGTTTTTT. It codes for CASSHLTGENEKLFF.

This sequence joins TRBV7-8 and TRBJ2-3; D is unclear. Germline V gives CDR1 SGHVS, CDR2 FQNEAQ. V shed 2 bases and J shed 6 bases, with 9 bases lying between them. The CDR3 is 13 residues long. CDR3 in amino acids: CASSLREDDTQYF. In nucleotides, the CDR3 is TGTGCCAGCAGCTTACGCGAGGATGATACGCAGTATTTT.

The chain links TRBV4-1 to TRBJ2-5; 10 bases align to TRBD1. The germline V gene has CDR1 MGHRA and CDR2 YSYEKL. The CDR3 spans 17 residues. The V and J ends lost 1 base and 1 base, in that order; junction bases with no gene match: 6. CDR3: CASSQVGTGAIQETQYF. CDR3 in DNA: TGCGCCAGCAGCCAAGTTGGGACAGGGGCCATCCAAGAGACCCAGTACTTC.

This clone came up a few times. One end of the junction is discordant with germline, which a read error may explain. The rearrangement uses TRBV7-7 and TRBJ1-6; D remains ambiguous. This CDR3 contains 16 residues. Per the germline V gene, CDR1 is SSHAT and CDR2 is FNYEAQ (reference sequence). CDR3 sequence: CASSPYRAAKGRPLHF. DNA of the CDR3: TGTGCTAGCAGCCCCTACCGGGCAGCCAAGGGTAGACCCCTCCACTTT. Supplemented by reference TRBV7-7 and TRBJ1-6, the full variable domain reads GAGVSQSPRYKVTKRGQDVTLRCDPISSHATLYWYQQALGQGPEFLTYFNYEAQPDKSGLPSDRFSAERPEGSISTLTIQRTEQRDSAMYRCASSPYRAAKGRPLHFGNGTRLTVT.

The J gene is TRBJ1-3, the V gene TRBV27, with D unclear. This CDR3 has 13 residues. Germline CDR1 reads MNHEY; CDR2 reads SMNVEV (reference sequence). Trimming cost V 8 bases and J 3 bases, with 11 bases left between them. The CDR3 sequence is CASAKDDGNTIYF. In DNA, the CDR3 is TGTGCCAGCGCAAAGGATGATGGAAACACCATATATTTT.

A few counts support this clone. This chain joins TRBV23-1 and TRBJ1-4; D unclear. TRBV23-1 is recorded as an ORF, its role being uncertain. Between the trimmed V and J ends, which lost 4 bases and 3 bases, there was a span of 18 bases. This CDR3 contains 17 residues. CDR3 nucleotide sequence: TGCGCCAGCAGTCCCCCATCCCCCACGGAGGCTAATGAAAAACTGTTTTTT. Amino acids: CASSPPSPTEANEKLFF.

This clone appeared a single time. This rearrangement joins TRBV7-2 to TRBJ2-5; 11 positions agree with TRBD2. V lost 5 bases to trimming and J lost 9 bases; unmatched junction nucleotides: 5. This CDR3 is built from 13 residues. Germline V gene sequence: CDR1 SGHTA, CDR2 FQGNSA. CDR3 residues: CASSPLLAGAQYF. CDR3 sequence (DNA): TGTGCCAGCAGCCCTTTACTAGCGGGGGCCCAGTACTTC.

This chain uses TRBV18 with TRBJ2-2; D ambiguous. V lost 0 bases and J lost 1, with 3 bases in between. Looked up from germline, CDR1 is KGHSH and CDR2 is LQKENI. The length of the CDR3 is 14 residues. CDR3 nucleotides: TGTGCCAGCTCACCACCGAGGAACACCGGGGAGCTGTTTTTT. Translated: CASSPPRNTGELFF.

V gene TRBV15 combines with J gene TRBJ2-3, with D possibly TRBD1 on 6 matching bases. The V gene's germline CDR1 is LNHNV and CDR2 YYDKDF (reference sequence). The CDR3 runs to 15 residues. V was shortened by 3 bases and J by 6 bases, with 16 bases between the two germline ends. As DNA, the CDR3 is TGTGCCACCAGCAGTGGAACAGGGTTAGTTGATACGCAGTATTTT. As protein: CATSSGTGLVDTQYF.

The chain has TRBV19 and TRBJ1-1, with TRBD1 matching 7 bases. The CDR3 extends over 15 amino acids. Trimming at V came to 4 bases and at J to 6 bases, leaving 11 bases not matched to a gene. Germline lookup yields CDR1 LNHDA and CDR2 SQIVND (reference sequence). CDR3 residues: CASSSAGGGVAEAFF. As DNA, the CDR3 is TGTGCCAGTAGTAGCGCAGGGGGAGGAGTAGCTGAAGCTTTCTTT.

This chain uses TRBV4-1 with TRBJ2-7; unclear D gene. CDR1 MGHRA and CDR2 YSYEKL come from the germline V gene. The CDR3 covers 14 residues. Trimming shortened V by 2 bases and J by 9 bases, and 17 bases separated the two germline ends. The CDR3 spells CASSQPGRGIGQYF. CDR3 in DNA: TGCGCCAGCAGCCAACCAGGCCGCGGTATCGGGCAGTACTTC.

This chain uses TRBV19 with TRBJ2-1; D not certain. CDR3 size: 11 residues. Trimming took off 3 bases at V and 11 bases at J, with 8 bases between the two ends. Germline loops: CDR1 LNHDA, CDR2 SQIVND (reference sequence). This CDR3 is CASSIFRQQFF. CDR3 nucleotide sequence: TGTGCCAGTAGTATCTTCCGTCAGCAGTTCTTC.

This chain connects TRBV19 to TRBJ1-5, with 10 bases matching TRBD1. V lost 3 bases and J lost 2; bases outside the gene matches: 4. CDR3 length: 16 residues. Germline loops: CDR1 LNHDA, CDR2 SQIVND (reference sequence). In DNA form, the CDR3 reads TGTGCCAGTAGTATCCTCGGGACAGGGGGCAATCAGCCCCAGCATTTT. Its protein is CASSILGTGGNQPQHF.

This chain joins TRBV4-1 and TRBJ1-6; no clear D gene. CDR1 is MGHRA and CDR2 is YSYEKL in the germline V gene. The CDR3 is made up of 18 amino acids. V lost 0 bases to trimming and J lost 0 bases, with 12 bases between them. The CDR3 reads CASSQDIGGSSYNSPLHF. The CDR3 bases are TGCGCCAGCAGCCAAGATATCGGCGGGAGCTCCTATAATTCACCCCTCCACTTT.

The count of this clone is one. This chain joins TRBV19 and TRBJ2-3; D remains ambiguous. The germline V and J ends were trimmed by 7 bases and 7 bases, with 12 bases remaining between them. The germline V gene encodes CDR1 LNHDA and CDR2 SQIVND (reference sequence). The CDR3 is 12 amino acids. The CDR3 bases are TGTGCCAGTACTGGACGGTCCAATACGCAGTATTTT. Translated: CASTGRSNTQYF.

V gene TRBV7-8 combines with J gene TRBJ2-2; 7 bases are shared with TRBD2. V was pared by 4 bases and J by 4 bases, with 12 bases of the junction left unmatched. This CDR3 spans 17 amino acids. CDR1 and CDR2 from the germline V gene are SGHVS and FQNEAQ. The CDR3 protein is CASSSRGWEGFTGELFF. The CDR3 DNA reads as TGTGCCAGCAGCTCCCGGGGTTGGGAGGGTTTCACCGGGGAGCTGTTTTTT.

The V and J genes are TRBV5-8 and TRBJ2-3, with 7 bases matching TRBD1. CDR1 is SGHTS and CDR2 is YDEGEE in the germline V gene. This CDR3 contains 14 residues. Losses at the gene ends were 4 bases for V and 2 bases for J; bases not matched to a gene: 4. The CDR3 DNA reads TGTGCCAGCAGCAAAGACAGGGCCACAGATACGCAGTATTTT. Its translation is CASSKDRATDTQYF.

This clone has just a few counts. The chain recombines TRBV3-1 (or the pseudogene TRBV3-2) with TRBJ2-1; 11 bases are shared with TRBD2. The CDR3 is 16 residues long. The germline CDR1 and CDR2 sequences are LGHDT and YNNKEL (reference sequence). J gave up 6 bases and V 4 bases, and 8 bases lay outside the gene matches. The CDR3 spells CASSLILAGAFNEQFF. The CDR3 coding sequence is TGTGCCAGCAGCCTAATACTAGCGGGGGCCTTCAATGAGCAGTTCTTC.

The chain couples TRBV19 to TRBJ1-6, with a weak D call TRBD1 (5 bases). There are 15 residues in the CDR3. Between the trimmed V and J ends, which lost 3 bases and 6 bases, there was a span of 12 bases. Per germline, CDR1 LNHDA and CDR2 SQIVND (reference sequence). CDR3 in DNA: TGTGCCAGTAGTATGGGCCAGAGGGGTAATTCACCCCTCCACTTT. The encoded protein is CASSMGQRGNSPLHF.

This chain uses TRBV25-1 with TRBJ1-2, with D hard to call. CDR1 MGHDK and CDR2 SYGVNS come from the germline V gene. This CDR3 is 14 amino acids long. V was clipped by 4 bases and J by 8 bases, with 17 bases between them. The DNA of the CDR3 is TGTGCCAGCAGTGGGCATCCTGACTCCCTGGGCTACACCTTC. It yields the protein CASSGHPDSLGYTF.

The chain carries TRBV9 and TRBJ1-6, with 8 bases lining up with TRBD1. J lost 10 bases, V lost 2 bases, and 5 bases had no gene match. Germline V gives CDR1 SGDLS, CDR2 YYNGEE. The CDR3 loop spans 14 amino acids. CDR3 nucleotide sequence: TGTGCCAGCAGCGTCGGGACAGGTTCATCACCCCTCCACTTT. Its protein is CASSVGTGSSPLHF.